This passage covers 8 T cell receptor beta chains from one sample sequenced in a study of Ad26.COV2.S vaccination and SARS-CoV-2 variants. Stated treatment: roughly 20 received Ad26.COV2.S at low or high dose, single or two shots; roughly five received placebo; per-sample allocation not given. It was on day 63 after the first vaccine or placebo injection that samples were taken. Sequencing was performed with immunoSEQ multiplex PCR; in TCRdb, only in-frame clones are kept and a portion is missing. The repertoire holds some 350,000 clones, with roughly 90% as singletons. This specimen consisted of peripheral blood, obtained in a trial of Ad26.COV2.S vaccine versus placebo. The receptors were gathered from a person aged 18 to 59 who received the Ad26.COV2.S COVID-19 vaccine or a placebo.

This chain connects TRBV7-9 to TRBJ1-4, with D possibly matching TRBD1 (6 bases). Trimming pared 1 base from V and 10 bases from J, leaving 13 bases between. Germline V CDR1 and CDR2: SEHNR, FQNEAQ (reference sequence). This CDR3 spans 14 amino acids. CDR3 DNA: TGTGCCAGCAGCTTAGGCCAGGGGAGTGGAAAACTGTTTTTT. Amino acids: CASSLGQGSGKLFF.

V is TRBV5-1 and J is TRBJ2-3, with TRBD1 matching over 11 bases. Per the germline V gene, CDR1 is SGHRS and CDR2 is YFSETQ. Losses at the gene ends were 7 bases for V and 1 base for J; bases not matched to a gene: 8. The CDR3 spans 16 residues. The CDR3 region is CASRRDRGGGTDTQYF. In nucleotides, the CDR3 is TGCGCCAGCCGCCGGGACAGGGGGGGAGGCACAGATACGCAGTATTTT.

This chain joins TRBV12-3 or TRBV12-4 and TRBJ1-5, with D possibly matching TRBD1 (6 bases). The CDR3 sequence is 13 residues long. V gave up 6 bases and J gave up 9 bases, with 15 bases separating them. CDR3 DNA: TGTGCCAGCAGCCAAAGGAGGGGGACGCCCCAGCATTTT. Its protein product is CASSQRRGTPQHF.

This clone was found once. DNA of the CDR3: TGTGCCAGCAGCCCTGGCCCTGGGACACCTCCCTATGGCTACACCTTC. Amino acids: CASSPGPGTPPYGYTF. V usage is TRBV5-6 and J usage is TRBJ1-2; D might be TRBD1 (6 bases). Germline V gives CDR1 SGHDT, CDR2 YYEEEE. The CDR3 has 16 amino acids. Trimming removed 4 bases from V and 4 bases from J, with 20 bases in between. Supplemented by reference TRBV5-6 and TRBJ1-2, the full variable domain reads DAGVTQSPTHLIKTRGQQVTLRCSPKSGHDTVSWYQQALGQGPQFIFQYYEEEERQRGNFPDRFSGHQFPNYSSELNVNALLLGDSALYLCASSPGPGTPPYGYTFGSGTRLTVV.

V gene TRBV13 combines with J gene TRBJ2-5; 8 bases are a match to TRBD2. The germline CDR1 and CDR2 sequences are PRHDT and FYEKMQ (reference sequence). J gave up 2 bases and V 3 bases, and 11 bases lay outside the gene matches. The CDR3 covers 17 residues. CDR3 residues: CASSFLFSGGLQETQYF. CDR3 DNA: TGTGCCAGCAGCTTCCTCTTCAGCGGGGGCTTACAAGAGACCCAGTACTTC.

The rearrangement links TRBV2 to TRBJ1-1; D gene unclear. This CDR3 region has 17 residues. V was trimmed by 7 bases and J by 0 bases, leaving 21 bases between them. Germline V gives CDR1 SNHLY, CDR2 FYNNEI. CDR3 sequence reads: CASNVSPQLLMNTEAFF. The CDR3 DNA follows: TGTGCCAGCAACGTGTCCCCTCAACTCTTAATGAACACTGAAGCTTTCTTT.

The gene calls are TRBV5-1 and TRBJ2-7; 15 positions match TRBD2. Germline trimming cut 4 bases from V and 2 bases from J; bases unmatched to any gene: 10. The CDR3 covers 18 residues. The V gene's germline CDR1 is SGHRS and CDR2 YFSETQ. As DNA, the CDR3 is TGCGCCAGCAGCCCCGGACTAGCGGGAGGGTATCGAACCTACGAGCAGTACGTC. Translated: CASSPGLAGGYRTYEQYV.

To note about this clone: Other nucleotide sequences from this sample produce the same CDR3. The chain employs TRBV3-1 (or the pseudogene TRBV3-2) and TRBJ1-6; D uncertain. From germline, CDR1 is LGHDT and CDR2 YNNKEL (reference sequence). CDR3 length equals 13 residues. Trimming left V 4 bases short and J 8 bases short, with 9 bases between. The CDR3 protein is CASSRTGDSPLHF. The CDR3 region has the DNA TGTGCCAGCAGCCGGACTGGAGATTCACCCCTCCACTTT.